The 5 T cell receptor beta chains listed next were all sequenced from one sample in a study of tumor and adjacent non-tumor tissue in lung cancer. RNA was extracted from bulk tissue without any cell sorting. TCRbeta libraries were built with three rounds of nested PCR, modified from ARM-PCR. TCRdb re-called the multiplex PCR reads through MiXCR, storing one row per CDR3 protein. The sample contains under 150,000 distinct CDR3 sequences, about 66% of which appear only once. The specimen sequenced was lung tumor tissue. The receptors come from a man younger than 45 with non-small cell lung cancer.

The CDR3 nucleotides read TGCAGTGCTGGCTACAGAAACACTGAAGCTTTCTTT. It is translated as CSAGYRNTEAFF. J is TRBJ1-1 and V is TRBV20-1; no clear D gene. The CDR3 covers 12 residues. Trimming cost V 5 bases and J 2 bases, with 9 bases left between them. The germline CDR1 and CDR2 sequences are DFQATT and SNEGSKA (reference sequence).

This chain connects TRBV11-3 to TRBJ2-7; 11 bases agree with TRBD2. V dropped 7 bases and J dropped 9; count of bases not matched to a gene: 14. This CDR3 has 15 amino acids. From germline, CDR1 is SGHNT and CDR2 YENEEA. CDR3 DNA sequence: TGTGCCAGCAACATCCGGACTAGCGGGTCGCTACGGCAGTACTTC. Its protein product is CASNIRTSGSLRQYF.

Remarks on this clonotype: A much bigger clone sits one base away, suggesting this may be a read error. The V call is TRBV20-1, the J call TRBJ2-7, with a possible D match to TRBD2 (6 bases). The CDR3 consists of 14 residues. Looked up from germline, CDR1 is DFQATT and CDR2 is SNEGSKA (reference sequence). The CDR3 region is CNAPRGTGEYEQYF. The DNA of the CDR3 is TGCAATGCCCCTCGGGGGACTGGGGAGTACGAGCAGTACTTC.

This clonotype has a handful of counts. V gene TRBV24-1 combines with J gene TRBJ2-2; 11 bases are a match to TRBD2. Unmatched junction bases numbered 3, after V lost 3 bases and J lost 4 bases. This CDR3 comprises 16 residues. The germline V gene has CDR1 KGHDR and CDR2 SFDVKD. This CDR3 is CATSDTSGRVTGELFF. DNA of the CDR3: TGTGCCACCAGTGATACTAGCGGGAGAGTCACCGGGGAGCTGTTTTTT.

The sample holds one count of this clonotype. One end of the junction is discordant with germline, which a read error may explain. The chain employs TRBV5-5 and TRBJ2-3; 8 bases are shared with TRBD2. Germline V lookup: CDR1 SGHKS, CDR2 YYEKEE (reference sequence). The CDR3 is made up of 13 amino acids. The CDR3 DNA follows: TGTGCCAGCAACCCGGGGGGGGGAGATACGCAATATTTT. Protein product: CASNPGGGDTQYF.